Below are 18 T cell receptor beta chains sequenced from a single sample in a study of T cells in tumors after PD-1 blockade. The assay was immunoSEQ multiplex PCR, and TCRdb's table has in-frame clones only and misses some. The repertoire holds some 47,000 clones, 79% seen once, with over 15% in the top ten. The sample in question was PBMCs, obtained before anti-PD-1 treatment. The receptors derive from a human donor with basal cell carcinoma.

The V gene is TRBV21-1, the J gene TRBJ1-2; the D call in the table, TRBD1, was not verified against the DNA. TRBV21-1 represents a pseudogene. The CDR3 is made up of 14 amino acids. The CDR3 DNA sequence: TGTGCCAGCAGCAAAGCGTCAGGGGGCTATGGCTACACCTTC. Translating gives CASSKASGGYGYTF.

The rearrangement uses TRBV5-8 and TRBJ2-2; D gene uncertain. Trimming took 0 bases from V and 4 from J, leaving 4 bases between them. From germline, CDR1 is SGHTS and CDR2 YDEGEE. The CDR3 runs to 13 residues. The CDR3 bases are TGTGCCAGCAGCTTGGTACTCACCGGGGAGCTGTTTTTT. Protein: CASSLVLTGELFF.

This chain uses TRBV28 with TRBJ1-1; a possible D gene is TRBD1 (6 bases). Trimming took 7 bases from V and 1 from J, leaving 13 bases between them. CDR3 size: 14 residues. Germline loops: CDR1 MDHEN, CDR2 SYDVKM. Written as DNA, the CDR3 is TGTGCCAGCAAACTGACAGGAAAGAACACTGAAGCTTTCTTT. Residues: CASKLTGKNTEAFF.

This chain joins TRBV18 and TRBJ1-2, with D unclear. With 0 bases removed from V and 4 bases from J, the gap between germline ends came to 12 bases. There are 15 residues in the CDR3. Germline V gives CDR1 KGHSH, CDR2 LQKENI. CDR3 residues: CASSPPGQDLYGYTF. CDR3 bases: TGTGCCAGCTCACCACCAGGGCAGGACCTCTATGGCTACACCTTC.

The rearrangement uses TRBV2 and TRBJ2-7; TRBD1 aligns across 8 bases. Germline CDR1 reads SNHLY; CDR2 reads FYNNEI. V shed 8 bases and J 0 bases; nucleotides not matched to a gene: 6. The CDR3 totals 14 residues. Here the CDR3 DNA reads TGTGCCAGCCGGACAGGGATGAACTCCTACGAGCAGTACTTC. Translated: CASRTGMNSYEQYF. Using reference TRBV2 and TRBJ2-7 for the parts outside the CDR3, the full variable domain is EPEVTQTPSHQVTQMGQEVILRCVPISNHLYFYWYRQILGQKVEFLVSFYNNEISEKSEIFDDQFSVERPDGSNFTLKIRSTKLEDSAMYFCASRTGMNSYEQYFGPGTRLTVT.

This chain's CDR3 is CASSDASGRAADTQYF. The CDR3 DNA is TGTGCCAGCAGTGACGCTAGCGGGAGGGCCGCAGATACGCAGTATTTT. The V gene is TRBV25-1, the J gene TRBJ2-3; 12 bases agree with TRBD2. The CDR3 sequence is 16 residues long. CDR1 is MGHDK and CDR2 is SYGVNS in the germline V gene. The V segment lost 3 bases and the J segment 4 bases; nucleotides outside the gene matches: 5.

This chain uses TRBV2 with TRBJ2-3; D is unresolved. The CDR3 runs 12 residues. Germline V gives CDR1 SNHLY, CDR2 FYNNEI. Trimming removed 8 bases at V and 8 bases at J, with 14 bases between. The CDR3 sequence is CASFKGKGTQYF. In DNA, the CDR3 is TGTGCCAGCTTTAAGGGTAAGGGTACGCAGTATTTT.

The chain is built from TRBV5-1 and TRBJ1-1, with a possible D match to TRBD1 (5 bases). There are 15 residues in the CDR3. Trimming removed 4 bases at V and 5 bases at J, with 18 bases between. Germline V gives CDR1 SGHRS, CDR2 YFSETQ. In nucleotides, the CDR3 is TGCGCCAGCAGCCCGGTAGGGGCTGGAGGTACTGAAGCTTTCTTT. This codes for CASSPVGAGGTEAFF.

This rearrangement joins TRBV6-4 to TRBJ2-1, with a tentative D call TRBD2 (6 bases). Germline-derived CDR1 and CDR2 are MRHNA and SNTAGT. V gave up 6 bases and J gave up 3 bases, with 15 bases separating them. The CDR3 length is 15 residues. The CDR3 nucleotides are TGTGCCAGCAGCAGACTAGTTCGTTTCTACAATGAGCAGTTCTTC. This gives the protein CASSRLVRFYNEQFF.

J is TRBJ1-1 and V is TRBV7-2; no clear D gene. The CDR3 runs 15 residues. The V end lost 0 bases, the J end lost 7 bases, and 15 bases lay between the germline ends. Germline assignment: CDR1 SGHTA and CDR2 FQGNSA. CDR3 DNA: TGTGCCAGCAGCTTAGCGTTGGGGATGCGGGGTGAAGCTTTCTTT. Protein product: CASSLALGMRGEAFF. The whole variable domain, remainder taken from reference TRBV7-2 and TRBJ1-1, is GAGVSQSPSNKVTEKGKDVELRCDPISGHTALYWYRQSLGQGLEFLIYFQGNSAPDKSGLPSDRFSAERTGGSVSTLTIQRTQQEDSAVYLCASSLALGMRGEAFFGQGTRLTVV.

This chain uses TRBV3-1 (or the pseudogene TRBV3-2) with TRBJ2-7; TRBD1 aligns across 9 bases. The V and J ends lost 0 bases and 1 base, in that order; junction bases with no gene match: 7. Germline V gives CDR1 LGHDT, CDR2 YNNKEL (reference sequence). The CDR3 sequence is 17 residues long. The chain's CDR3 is CASSQDWGQGRSYEQYF. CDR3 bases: TGTGCCAGCAGCCAAGATTGGGGACAGGGTAGGTCCTACGAGCAGTACTTC.

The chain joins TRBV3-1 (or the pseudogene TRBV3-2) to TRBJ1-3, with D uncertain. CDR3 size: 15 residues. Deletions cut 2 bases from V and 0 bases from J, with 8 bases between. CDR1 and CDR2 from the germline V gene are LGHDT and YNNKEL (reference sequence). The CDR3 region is CASSQTRLSGNTIYF. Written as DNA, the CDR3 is TGTGCCAGCAGCCAAACCCGCCTCTCTGGAAACACCATATATTTT.

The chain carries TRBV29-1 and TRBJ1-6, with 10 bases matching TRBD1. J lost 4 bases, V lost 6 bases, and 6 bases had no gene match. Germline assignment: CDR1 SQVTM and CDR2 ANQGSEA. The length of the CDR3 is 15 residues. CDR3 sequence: CSVGGQGKYNSPLHF. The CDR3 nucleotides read TGCAGCGTGGGGGGACAGGGGAAATATAATTCACCCCTCCACTTT.

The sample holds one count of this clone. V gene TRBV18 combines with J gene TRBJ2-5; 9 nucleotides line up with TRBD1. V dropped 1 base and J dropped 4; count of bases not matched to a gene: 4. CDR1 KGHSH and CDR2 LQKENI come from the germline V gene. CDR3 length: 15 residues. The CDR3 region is CASSPQQGARETQYF. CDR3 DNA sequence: TGTGCCAGCTCACCACAACAGGGGGCAAGAGAGACCCAGTACTTC.

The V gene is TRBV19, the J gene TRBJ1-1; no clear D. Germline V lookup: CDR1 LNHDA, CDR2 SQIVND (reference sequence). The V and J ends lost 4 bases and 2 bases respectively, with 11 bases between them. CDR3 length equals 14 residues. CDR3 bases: TGTGCCAGTAGTACCCCCGGGAGAAACACTGAAGCTTTCTTT. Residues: CASSTPGRNTEAFF.

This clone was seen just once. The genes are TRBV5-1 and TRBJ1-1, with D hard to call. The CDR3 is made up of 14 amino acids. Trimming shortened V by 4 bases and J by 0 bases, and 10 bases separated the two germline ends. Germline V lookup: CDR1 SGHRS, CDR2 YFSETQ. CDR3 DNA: TGCGCCAGCAGCAGGTATATTCTGAACACTGAAGCTTTCTTT. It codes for CASSRYILNTEAFF.

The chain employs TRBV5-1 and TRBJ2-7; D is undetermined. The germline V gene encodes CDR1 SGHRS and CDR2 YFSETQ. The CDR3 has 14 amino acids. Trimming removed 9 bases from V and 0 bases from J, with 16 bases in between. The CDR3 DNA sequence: TGCGCCACCAAGCAGACTGTGAGCTCCTACGAGCAGTACTTC. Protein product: CATKQTVSSYEQYF.

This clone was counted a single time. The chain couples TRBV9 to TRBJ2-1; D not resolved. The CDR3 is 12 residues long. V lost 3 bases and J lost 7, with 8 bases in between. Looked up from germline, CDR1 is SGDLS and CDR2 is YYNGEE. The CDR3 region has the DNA TGTGCCAGCAGCGCCTCTAGAAATGAGCAGTTCTTC. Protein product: CASSASRNEQFF.